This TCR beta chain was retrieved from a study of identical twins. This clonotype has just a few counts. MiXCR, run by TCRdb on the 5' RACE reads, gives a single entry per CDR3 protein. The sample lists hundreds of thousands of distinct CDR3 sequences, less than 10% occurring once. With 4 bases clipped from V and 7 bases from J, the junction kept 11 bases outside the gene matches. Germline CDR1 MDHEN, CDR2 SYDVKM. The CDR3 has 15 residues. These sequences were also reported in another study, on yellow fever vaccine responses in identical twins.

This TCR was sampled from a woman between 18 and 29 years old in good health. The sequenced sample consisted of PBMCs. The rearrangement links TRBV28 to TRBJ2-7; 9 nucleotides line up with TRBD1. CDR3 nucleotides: TGTGCCAGCAGTTCTTCCGGGACAGGGTCAGCAGAGCAGTACTTC. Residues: CASSSSGTGSAEQYF.